This entry concerns a single TCR beta chain. This clone was seen more than once but under ten times. Which antigen it targets is not known. Within one base of it there is no much larger clone, and no base qualities were kept. There are 13 amino acids in the CDR3, from cysteine to phenylalanine inclusive. The sequence is cut down to CDR3 DNA, 39 bases in frame from base 1. In the germline V gene, CDR1 corresponds to SGHDN and CDR2 to FVKESK. Relative to germline, V is 8 bases shorter and J is 1 base shorter, with 11 bases between their ends. Participants in the prospective study were enrolled through a virtual design, were aged 18 to 89 years, and lived in about two dozen United States geographic areas. In the prospective study, participants were assigned to cohorts based on the clinical history participants reported in a screening survey and a study questionnaire. Exposed participants had been in contact, within 2 weeks of entering the study, with a person who had a PCR-confirmed or clinician-diagnosed case of COVID-19. Each participant in the prospective study had whole blood, serum and a nasopharyngeal or oropharyngeal swab collected by mobile phlebotomists. Additional blood draws and questionnaires over an approximately two-month period could optionally be provided by prospective study participants. Blood samples from the prospective study were shipped frozen or at room temperature prior to DNA extraction.

This specimen comes from a study of blood T cell repertoires in COVID-19 (dated by TCRdb to the early 2020s). In terms of the full investigation: Samples covering the acute and convalescent phases of COVID-19 were provided by collaborators in the United States, Italy and Spain. The samples were drawn from two sources: the first 160 participants of the ongoing ImmuneRACE study, and 1,254 subjects contributed by 6 global collaborators. The material from the prospective study consisted of cDNA or gDNA derived from T cells, B-cell-depleted T cells, or PBMCs. Where HLA class I and class II types were available, the types were taken from metadata supplied by the sample provider, not from assay-based typing. A de-identified subject ID, COVID-19 status, age in years and sex were almost always included in the sample metadata. The dataset comprised deeply sampled blood TCRbeta repertoires from subjects exposed to, actively infected with, or recovered from COVID-19. The repertoires were released in a freely available public database meant as a resource for research on the immune response to SARS-CoV-2. General findings and caveats noted by the study authors: The quantity of clinical and demographic metadata differed by source and by participant and was supplied without curation.

TCRbeta CDR3 regions were amplified from genomic DNA by means of the immunoSEQ Assay, a bias-controlled multiplex PCR. In the paper's pipeline: The number of nucleated cells in each sample was estimated from the amplification of reference gene primers within the assay. Sequence reads were collapsed and filtered to measure the absolute abundance of every unique TCRbeta CDR3 rearrangement. For each sample, productive Simpson clonality was calculated by taking the square root of Simpson's diversity index across productive rearrangements. The table comes from immuneACCESS by way of TCRdb, which keeps in-frame sequences with V and J called. Part of the clones is missing from these tables; in studies checked, under half for an unresolved V gene and the rest for unknown reasons. V, J and clone size are taken as reported in that table, and D and trimming were inferred from the DNA itself. The sample has under 250,000 clones on record, approximately 88% of them singletons. Together, the top ten hold around 3.8% of the sample.

The sample comprised PBMCs or T cells enriched from blood (not recorded which). This chain is built from TRBV14 and TRBJ1-1; no D gene call is confident. The sequence derives from a woman in her 30s who had been exposed to COVID-19. The CDR3 region has the sequence CASARNQNTEAFF. The base sequence is TGTGCCAGCGCGAGAAATCAGAACACTGAAGCTTTCTTT.